This T cell receptor beta chain originates from a study of cytotoxic CD8 clonotypes in ibrutinib-treated CLL. Study results and limitations: Public clonotypes showed up rarely, and on treatment they shrank or held steady.

The V gene lost 8 bases and the J gene lost 1 base, with 12 bases spanning the gap. The CDR3 runs 14 residues. Germline CDR1 SEHNR, CDR2 FQNEAQ (reference sequence). Regarding this clone: Antigen unknown.

The repertoire was sequenced with immunoSEQ multiplex PCR; TCRdb's copy has only in-frame clones and lacks some. The sample yields around 91,000 clones, 85% to 90% seen once. Sequencing was performed on PBMCs, taken before ibrutinib treatment. The receptor was derived from a human donor with chronic lymphocytic leukemia. V usage is TRBV7-9 and J usage is TRBJ2-1, with no clear D. The DNA for the CDR3 is TGTGCCAGCTTTGACGGTTTTTCCTACAATGAGCAGTTCTTC. It encodes CASFDGFSYNEQFF.